The clone carrying this TCR beta chain was recorded a few times. Its antigen is undetermined. Amplified TCR beta CDR3 regions came from RNA transcripts. Using the HTBI primer set, a first-round RT-PCR was run on the TCR CDR3. TCRdb fed the multiplex PCR reads into MiXCR, producing one record per CDR3 protein. The table shows fewer than 350,000 distinct CDR3 sequences, with roughly 13% occurring only once. Across 18 months, stable Graves' hyperthyroidism was marked by no progression to ophthalmopathy. Fresh peripheral blood, approximately 10 ml, was the source of the PBMCs. This entry is derived from a study of T cells in Graves' hyperthyroidism and ophthalmopathy. Findings and caveats of the study: Among thyroid clonotypes expanded above 0.001, most also appeared in blood.

Germline V gene sequence: CDR1 LGHDT, CDR2 YNNKEL (reference sequence). After removal of 3 bases from V and 15 bases from J, the junction contained 6 bases not matched to a gene. The CDR3 contains 12 residues. The sequenced sample consisted of blood. This TCR was recovered from a woman aged 40 to 50 with Graves' hyperthyroidism. The gene calls are TRBV3-1 and TRBJ2-1, with TRBD2 identical over 9 bases. CDR3 nucleotide sequence: TGTGCCAGCAGCCATATAGCGGGAGATCCGTTCTTC. Translated: CASSHIAGDPFF.